This T cell receptor (beta chain) is from a study of cytomegalovirus exposure and HLA in healthy donors. Study in general: Most genotyped donors, 65% to 85% of about 430, had Caucasian-associated genetic ancestry. Study results and limitations: CMV serostatus stood as the only immune exposure information on hand. One later analysis reportedly identified an Asian-associated ancestry cluster that showed fewer N-insertions than the roughly 700-donor mean. After further analysis at a later stage, under 20,000 TCR beta sequences were associated with HLA alleles at 0.05 false discovery rate.

Primers: 60 Vbeta forward and 13 Jbeta reverse. The data were produced by immunoSEQ multiplex PCR, yet TCRdb's version contains in-frame clones alone and is incomplete. Here the sample table reports approximately 75,000 clones. Per germline, CDR1 SGHVS and CDR2 FQNEAQ. V was pared by 5 bases and J by 3 bases, with 11 bases between. CDR3 length equals 13 residues. Remarks on this clone: Its antigen is currently unknown.

The sample taken for sequencing was PBMCs. This TCR came from a man between 40 and 49 years old in good health and CMV-seronegative. The chain carries TRBV7-8 and TRBJ2-7, with D possibly being TRBD1 (6 bases). The CDR3, as DNA: TGTGCCAGCAGCCAAGACAGGCTCTACGAGCAGTACTTC. It yields the protein CASSQDRLYEQYF.